One sample yielded the 29 T cell receptor beta chains listed below, sequenced in a study of blood T cell repertoires in COVID-19. Method: immunoSEQ multiplex PCR; TCRdb's copy keeps in-frame clones and lacks some. The sample records approximately 280,000 clones, roughly 89% being singletons. The sample taken for sequencing was PBMCs or T cells enriched from blood (not recorded which). The receptors here all came from a woman between 40 and 55 years old who had recovered from COVID-19.

V is TRBV3-1 (or the pseudogene TRBV3-2) and J is TRBJ2-1; TRBD2 might be the D (6 bases). V dropped 1 base and J dropped 2 bases, with 9 bases sitting between them. Per the germline V gene, CDR1 is LGHDT and CDR2 is YNNKEL (reference sequence). The CDR3 contains 15 residues. The DNA of the CDR3 is TGTGCCAGCAGCCAAGGCCGGAGGGCCTACAATGAGCAGTTCTTC. This codes for CASSQGRRAYNEQFF.

The rearrangement links TRBV29-1 to TRBJ2-3; 9 bases are a match to TRBD1. V dropped 7 bases and J dropped 0; count of bases not matched to a gene: 8. The CDR3 runs 15 residues. Germline-derived CDR1 and CDR2 are SQVTM and ANQGSEA. In DNA, the CDR3 is TGCAGCGCCCCCACAGGGGGCGATAGCACAGATACGCAGTATTTT. As protein: CSAPTGGDSTDTQYF.

This clone was seen a single time. The rearrangement joins TRBV6-1 to TRBJ1-2; the match to TRBD1 covers 7 bases. The CDR3 is 14 amino acids. Germline V gene lookup returns CDR1 MNHNS and CDR2 SASEGT. V shed 2 bases, J shed 8 bases, and the junction held 8 bases outside the gene matches. Written as DNA, the CDR3 is TGTGCCAGCAGTGAAATCGACAGGGCTCTGGGCTACACCTTC. It translates to CASSEIDRALGYTF.

Turning to this clone: Additional DNA sequences in this sample encode the identical CDR3. The chain combines TRBV4-3 with TRBJ2-1; D gene uncertain. The V gene lost 0 bases and the J gene lost 1 base, with 7 bases spanning the gap. CDR1 LGHNA and CDR2 YSLEER come from the germline V gene. The CDR3 loop spans 15 amino acids. The CDR3: CASSQDRKSYNEQFF. The CDR3, as DNA: TGCGCCAGCAGCCAAGACAGGAAGTCCTACAATGAGCAGTTCTTC.

J is TRBJ2-5 and V is TRBV4-2; TRBD1 matches at 7 bases. The CDR3 has 14 amino acids. CDR1 and CDR2 (germline): LGHNA, YNFKEQ. After removal of 5 bases from V and 1 base from J, the junction contained 4 bases not matched to a gene. CDR3 in amino acids: CASSRGGSQETQYF. In DNA, the CDR3 is TGTGCCAGCAGCAGAGGGGGCTCCCAAGAGACCCAGTACTTC.

The V call is TRBV7-2, the J call TRBJ1-2; D is ambiguous. Germline CDR1 reads SGHTA; CDR2 reads FQGNSA. V was clipped by 5 bases and J by 5 bases, with 12 bases between them. The CDR3 totals 13 residues. The CDR3 bases are TGTGCCAGCAGCCCCCCCGAGAAGTATGGCTACACCTTC. Residues: CASSPPEKYGYTF.

V and J are TRBV7-2 and TRBJ2-5; the match to TRBD2 covers 8 bases. Germline assignment: CDR1 SGHTA and CDR2 FQGNSA. J was trimmed by 2 bases and V by 5 bases; bases with no gene match: 13. CDR3 size: 17 residues. In DNA, the CDR3 is TGTGCCAGCAGCCCGGGCGGAGCGGGGGTGGGACAAGAGACCCAGTACTTC. It encodes CASSPGGAGVGQETQYF.

The rearrangement links TRBV28 to TRBJ2-5; perhaps TRBD1 as D (9 bases). The CDR3 runs 16 residues. V was pared by 6 bases and J by 4 bases, with 21 bases between. Germline CDR1 is MDHEN and CDR2 is SYDVKM. DNA of the CDR3: TGTGCCAGCAGAACAGGGGGCGCGGGAGGAACAGAGACCCAGTACTTC. Translation: CASRTGGAGGTETQYF. Supplemented by reference TRBV28 and TRBJ2-5, the full variable domain reads DVKVTQSSRYLVKRTGEKVFLECVQDMDHENMFWYRQDPGLGLRLIYFSYDVKMKEKGDIPEGYSVSREKKERFSLILESASTNQTSMYLCASRTGGAGGTETQYFGPGTRLLVL.

The chain has TRBV4-3 and TRBJ1-6, with a possible D match to TRBD1 (5 bases). Germline V gene sequence: CDR1 LGHNA, CDR2 YSLEER. Trimming pared 4 bases from V and 9 bases from J, leaving 19 bases between. The CDR3 is 16 residues long. CDR3 in DNA: TGCGCCAGCAGCCCCCAGCCAGGGACTTCAAGTTCACCCCTCCACTTT. It is translated as CASSPQPGTSSSPLHF.

The chain carries TRBV12-3 or TRBV12-4 and TRBJ1-5; 7 bases agree with TRBD1. The CDR3 runs to 13 residues. Trimming removed 2 bases from V and 6 bases from J; junction bases left unmatched: 1. In nucleotides, the CDR3 is TGTGCCAGCAGTTTAAACAGGGGTCAGCCCCAGCATTTT. Amino acid sequence: CASSLNRGQPQHF.

V gene TRBV7-2 combines with J gene TRBJ2-1, with D perhaps matching TRBD2 (5 bases). From germline, CDR1 is SGHTA and CDR2 FQGNSA. The CDR3 extends over 16 amino acids. V shed 0 bases and J shed 2 bases, with 11 bases lying between them. CDR3 DNA sequence: TGTGCCAGCAGCTTAGCTGCGGGTGCGGCCTACAATGAGCAGTTCTTC. It is translated as CASSLAAGAAYNEQFF.

The chain is built from TRBV9 and TRBJ2-3; TRBD2 agrees at 9 bases. Germline CDR1 reads SGDLS; CDR2 reads YYNGEE. This CDR3 region has 16 residues. V was pared by 4 bases and J by 4 bases, with 10 bases of the junction left unmatched. The CDR3 protein is CASSQSGLAGSDTQYF. CDR3 DNA: TGTGCCAGCAGCCAAAGCGGGCTAGCGGGATCAGATACGCAGTATTTT.

The genes are TRBV7-2 and TRBJ2-1; possibly TRBD1 for D (6 bases). V was trimmed by 5 bases and J by 2 bases, leaving 13 bases between them. The CDR3 extends over 15 amino acids. The V gene's germline CDR1 is SGHTA and CDR2 FQGNSA. This CDR3 is CASSGQGRTYNEQFF. In nucleotides, the CDR3 is TGTGCCAGCAGCGGGCAGGGGAGAACCTACAATGAGCAGTTCTTC. Using reference TRBV7-2 and TRBJ2-1 for the parts outside the CDR3, the full variable domain is GAGVSQSPSNKVTEKGKDVELRCDPISGHTALYWYRQSLGQGLEFLIYFQGNSAPDKSGLPSDRFSAERTGGSVSTLTIQRTQQEDSAVYLCASSGQGRTYNEQFFGPGTRLTVL.

V and J are TRBV6-5 and TRBJ2-7; the match to TRBD1 covers 7 bases. CDR1 and CDR2 (germline): MNHEY, SVGAGI. V was clipped by 6 bases and J by 0 bases; unmatched bases: 8. This CDR3 has 15 residues. The CDR3 nucleotides are TGTGCCAGCAGGGCCGGGACAGTTGTCTCCTACGAGCAGTACTTC. It translates to CASRAGTVVSYEQYF.

This rearrangement joins TRBV2 to TRBJ1-4; D is undetermined. The CDR3 runs to 14 residues. Deletions cut 11 bases from V and 6 bases from J, with 19 bases between. The germline V gene has CDR1 SNHLY and CDR2 FYNNEI. The CDR3 loop reads CAYTAGREDEKLFF. CDR3 nucleotides: TGTGCCTACACGGCTGGGAGGGAGGATGAAAAACTGTTTTTT.

This clone was observed once. The CDR3 DNA sequence: TGTGCCAGCAGCTTAACACGCGCCAGGACAGGGGGCCTAGATACGCAGTATTTT. Amino acids: CASSLTRARTGGLDTQYF. The chain couples TRBV11-2 to TRBJ2-3, with TRBD1 matching over 11 bases. The CDR3 covers 18 residues. Per the germline V gene, CDR1 is SGHAT and CDR2 is FQNNGV. Losses at the gene ends were 2 bases for V and 5 bases for J; bases not matched to a gene: 12.

The chain employs TRBV28 and TRBJ1-2; 9 nucleotides line up with TRBD1. V lost 5 bases and J lost 6; bases outside the gene matches: 10. CDR1 is MDHEN and CDR2 is SYDVKM in the germline V gene. The length of the CDR3 is 15 residues. The CDR3 region is CASSLLGTGLDGYTF. DNA for the CDR3: TGTGCCAGCAGTCTACTCGGGACAGGGCTCGATGGCTACACCTTC.

The V and J genes are TRBV27 and TRBJ1-2, with 9 bases fitting TRBD1. V shed 4 bases and J 8 bases; nucleotides not matched to a gene: 8. Germline-derived CDR1 and CDR2 are MNHEY and SMNVEV (reference sequence). This CDR3 contains 14 residues. CDR3 DNA sequence: TGTGCCAGCAGTTCTAGGACAGGGGAAGGGGGCTACACCTTC. Translating gives CASSSRTGEGGYTF.

This clone was found once. V and J are TRBV27 and TRBJ2-1; D is possibly TRBD2 (5 bases). This CDR3 region has 13 residues. CDR1 MNHEY and CDR2 SMNVEV come from the germline V gene (reference sequence). V gave up 2 bases and J gave up 8 bases, with 10 bases separating them. CDR3 sequence reads: CASSLERGYEQFF. The CDR3, as DNA: TGTGCCAGCAGTTTAGAGCGCGGGTATGAGCAGTTCTTC.

The genes are TRBV28 and TRBJ2-3; possible D gene TRBD2, 5 bases. The CDR3 extends over 13 amino acids. Deletions cut 5 bases from V and 4 bases from J, with 10 bases between. Germline V lookup: CDR1 MDHEN, CDR2 SYDVKM. CDR3: CASSREFADTQYF. DNA for the CDR3: TGTGCCAGCAGTAGGGAGTTCGCAGATACGCAGTATTTT.

The chain joins TRBV5-4 to TRBJ2-3, with D possibly being TRBD2 (6 bases). Looked up from germline, CDR1 is SGHNT and CDR2 is YYREEE (reference sequence). The CDR3 covers 15 residues. V was pared by 5 bases and J by 0 bases, with 13 bases between. For the CDR3, the DNA is TGTGCCAGCAGACGAGCGGGCCCCAGCACAGATACGCAGTATTTT. It codes for CASRRAGPSTDTQYF.

The rearrangement links TRBV18 to TRBJ1-6; D not resolved. The V gene lost 5 bases and the J gene lost 4 bases, with 12 bases spanning the gap. Germline CDR1 is KGHSH and CDR2 is LQKENI. This CDR3 is 15 amino acids long. CDR3 residues: CASSSGAGYNSPLHF. CDR3 DNA sequence: TGTGCCAGCTCAAGCGGAGCAGGATATAATTCACCCCTCCACTTT.

This clone was detected only a few times. The V call is TRBV18, the J call TRBJ1-4; D might be TRBD1 (5 bases). CDR1 is KGHSH, CDR2 LQKENI, per germline. The CDR3 is 13 residues long. Between the trimmed V and J ends, which lost 6 bases and 5 bases, there was a span of 10 bases. The CDR3 loop is CASSGSGNEKLFF. CDR3 bases: TGTGCCAGCTCGGGCTCAGGGAATGAAAAACTGTTTTTT. Using reference TRBV18 and TRBJ1-4 for the parts outside the CDR3, the full variable domain is NAGVMQNPRHLVRRRGQEARLRCSPMKGHSHVYWYRQLPEEGLKFMVYLQKENIIDESGMPKERFSAEFPKEGPSILRIQQVVRGDSAAYFCASSGSGNEKLFFGSGTQLSVL.

This rearrangement joins TRBV3-1 (or the pseudogene TRBV3-2) to TRBJ2-7; 8 bases are a match to TRBD2. The CDR3 extends over 15 amino acids. CDR1 and CDR2 from the germline V gene are LGHDT and YNNKEL (reference sequence). After removal of 0 bases from V and 3 bases from J, the junction contained 4 bases not matched to a gene. This chain's CDR3 is CASSQDLLAGYEQYF. The CDR3 DNA follows: TGTGCCAGCAGCCAAGACTTGCTAGCGGGCTACGAGCAGTACTTC.

CDR3 DNA sequence: TGTGCCAGCAGCCAAATGAGGACCATATATTTT. It yields the protein CASSQMRTIYF. The chain carries TRBV3-1 (or the pseudogene TRBV3-2) and TRBJ1-3; D is uncertain. The CDR3 covers 11 residues. The germline V gene has CDR1 LGHDT and CDR2 YNNKEL (reference sequence). The V gene lost 2 bases and the J gene lost 10 bases, with 6 bases spanning the gap.

The chain carries TRBV9 and TRBJ1-3; D remains unclear. Germline assignment: CDR1 SGDLS and CDR2 YYNGEE. CDR3 length: 18 residues. Trimming cost V 4 bases and J 4 bases, with 24 bases left between them. The CDR3 nucleotides are TGTGCCAGCAGCACCCACCCTCCCGCAGGTATTCGAGGAAACACCATATATTTT. Residues: CASSTHPPAGIRGNTIYF.

This clone appeared once. The chain employs TRBV2 and TRBJ1-5, with D perhaps matching TRBD1 (6 bases). CDR1 and CDR2 from the germline V gene are SNHLY and FYNNEI. The CDR3 is made up of 15 amino acids. Trimming took off 3 bases at V and 1 base at J, with 10 bases between the two ends. The chain's CDR3 is CASSEIGTSNQPQHF. CDR3 bases: TGTGCCAGCAGTGAGATAGGGACAAGCAATCAGCCCCAGCATTTT.

The chain recombines TRBV27 with TRBJ2-1, with 10 bases lining up with TRBD2. The germline V gene has CDR1 MNHEY and CDR2 SMNVEV (reference sequence). Unmatched junction bases numbered 4, after V lost 2 bases and J lost 9 bases. This CDR3 spans 14 amino acids. CDR3: CASSLRRLAGEQFF. In nucleotides, the CDR3 is TGTGCCAGCAGTTTAAGGCGACTAGCGGGTGAGCAGTTCTTC.

The chain is built from TRBV6-2 or TRBV6-3 and TRBJ2-3; 8 positions match TRBD2. The CDR3 has 17 residues. Germline CDR1 and CDR2: MNHEY and SVGEGT. The junction had 10 bases not matched to a gene; V was cut back by 5 bases and J by 0 bases. The DNA for the CDR3 is TGTGCCAGCAGTAGAGGGATTCTAGCGGGCAGCACAGATACGCAGTATTTT. It is translated as CASSRGILAGSTDTQYF.